The TCR beta chain under discussion was sequenced for a study of T cell repertoires in cytomegalovirus infection. This clonotype was seen repeatedly, ten times or more. The germline gives CDR1 SGHTA, CDR2 FQGNSA. Trimming took 5 bases from V and 2 from J; bases not matched to a gene: 12. The CDR3 loop spans 16 amino acids. TCRdb re-called the reads through MiXCR, storing one row per CDR3 protein. This sample yields 200,000 to 300,000 distinct CDR3 sequences, of which about an eighth are seen a single time; around 8.7% belongs to the top ten. This chain uses TRBV7-2 with TRBJ2-7; 7 bases fit TRBD1. This receptor was obtained from a human donor in good health (CMV status not recorded). Some clones in this sample may be carry-over from other donors' samples. Sequenced sample: PBMCs. CDR3 bases: TGTGCCAGCAGCCCTACCTCCGGGACAGTTCCCTACGAGCAGTACTTC. This sequence encodes CASSPTSGTVPYEQYF.